The TCR beta chain under discussion was sequenced for a study of T cell changes during pregnancy in multiple sclerosis. The data were produced by immunoSEQ multiplex PCR, yet TCRdb's version contains in-frame clones alone and is incomplete. The sample contains approximately 82,000 clones, about 89% of which appear only once. Here the sequenced sample was CD4+ T cells from peripheral blood mononuclear cells, taken in the second trimester of pregnancy. The origin of this receptor is a female donor with multiple sclerosis, enrolled in a pregnancy study.

CDR3 DNA: TGTGCCAGTAGTCCGACAGGGGGGGGAGAAAAACTGTTTTTT. Translation gives CASSPTGGGEKLFF. The chain is built from TRBV19 and TRBJ1-4, with 9 bases that match TRBD1. Germline values: CDR1 LNHDA, CDR2 SQIVND (reference sequence). V gave up 5 bases and J gave up 8 bases; unmatched junction bases: 6. The CDR3 has 14 amino acids.